The 24 T cell receptor beta chains below were found in one sample sequenced in a study of molecular identifiers for immune sequencing clone quantification. TCRdb recomputed calls from the PCR reads with MiXCR, one row per CDR3 protein. The data hold about 500,000 distinct CDR3 sequences, with 20% to 25% observed a single time. Sample: naive CD8+ T cells from blood, with Jurkat cell RNA spiked in. Indicated subset: FACS-sorted CD8+CD4-CCR7+CD45RA+ naive T cells. Receptors originate from a human donor in good health. Some libraries in this study had Jurkat cell RNA spiked in.

Comments on this clonotype: A much bigger clone sits one base away, suggesting this may be a read error. V is TRBV2 and J is TRBJ2-3; TRBD2 matches 9 bases. CDR3 size: 17 residues. CDR1 and CDR2 from the germline V gene are SNHLY and FYNNEI. The J segment lost 2 bases and the V segment lost 6 bases, leaving 12 bases of the junction unmatched. The CDR3 bases are TGTGCCAGCAGAAAAGGGGCTAGCGGGGCTATCACAGATACGCAGTATTTT. It is translated as CASRKGASGAITDTQYF.

This clonotype was observed a single time. Possible read error: a much larger clone is one base away. The chain employs TRBV29-1 and TRBJ2-1, with D possibly TRBD2 on 6 matching bases. This CDR3 has 14 residues. The germline CDR1 and CDR2 sequences are SQVTM and ANQGSEA. The CDR3 DNA sequence: TGCAGCGTTGAGGCTAGCAATCGGGAGTATGAGCAGCTCTTC. Translating it yields CSVEASNREYEQLF.

Comment on this clonotype: A much larger clone lies one base from this, so it may be a read error. The CDR3 carries no conserved terminal phenylalanine or tryptophan, so it likely arises from a read error. This chain connects TRBV9 to TRBJ2-1, with TRBD2 as a possible D gene (6 bases). CDR3 length equals 16 residues. Trimming took 4 bases from V and 8 from J, leaving 22 bases between them. The V gene's germline CDR1 is SGDLS and CDR2 YYNGEE. The CDR3 DNA reads TGTGCCAGCAGCTCCCTGGACTTAGTCGGGAGTGATGAGCAGTTCTCC. This sequence encodes CASSSLDLVGSDEQFS.

This clonotype was found once. This chain joins TRBV5-1 and TRBJ2-7; D perhaps matches TRBD1 (6 bases). Trimming removed 5 bases from V and 3 bases from J, with 12 bases in between. CDR1 and CDR2 from the germline V gene are SGHRS and YFSETQ. The CDR3 contains 13 residues. The CDR3 nucleotides read TGCGCCAGCAGTTGGGGGCCCTTCTACGAGCAGTACTTC. Its protein is CASSWGPFYEQYF.

This clonotype was observed many times. The chain combines TRBV28 with TRBJ1-5; 7 bases are a match to TRBD1. The CDR3 spans 17 residues. The V segment lost 5 bases and the J segment 2 bases; nucleotides outside the gene matches: 12. Per the germline V gene, CDR1 is MDHEN and CDR2 is SYDVKM. In nucleotides, the CDR3 is TGTGCCAGCAGTCCAATAGAGGGGGCGGCTGGCAATCAGCCCCAGCATTTT. Translated, it gives CASSPIEGAAGNQPQHF.

The sample holds a few counts of this clonotype. The J gene is TRBJ2-4, the V gene TRBV20-1, with D unresolved. V lost 3 bases, J lost 6 bases, and 6 bases lay in between. Per germline, CDR1 DFQATT and CDR2 SNEGSKA (reference sequence). The CDR3 extends over 11 amino acids. The CDR3 is CSASVGNIQYF. The CDR3 nucleotides read TGCAGTGCTAGTGTGGGAAACATTCAGTACTTC.

This chain connects TRBV14 to TRBJ2-1; 8 bases agree with TRBD2. V lost 3 bases to trimming and J lost 1 base; unmatched junction nucleotides: 2. The CDR3 covers 15 residues. Germline assignment: CDR1 SGHDN and CDR2 FVKESK. CDR3 sequence (DNA): TGTGCCAGCAGCCATATAGCGGGGTCCTACAATGAGCAGTTCTTC. This codes for CASSHIAGSYNEQFF.

In its sample, this clonotype was seen many times. The chain carries TRBV4-3 and TRBJ2-7, with 8 bases matching TRBD2. Trimming removed 0 bases from V and 0 bases from J; junction bases left unmatched: 7. Per germline, CDR1 LGHNA and CDR2 YSLEER. There are 17 residues in the CDR3. In DNA, the CDR3 is TGCGCCAGCAGCCAAGATCGTAGTAGCGGGGCCTCCTACGAGCAGTACTTC. It specifies CASSQDRSSGASYEQYF.

This clonotype was seen many times. The CDR3 loop is CASSLYKYTGELFF. DNA for the CDR3: TGTGCCAGCAGCTTATATAAGTACACCGGGGAGCTGTTTTTT. The chain links TRBV7-8 to TRBJ2-2, with D unclear. The CDR3 is 14 residues long. Germline assignment: CDR1 SGHVS and CDR2 FQNEAQ. With 2 bases removed from V and 3 bases from J, the gap between germline ends came to 7 bases.

This clonotype has ten or more counts. This chain uses TRBV29-1 with TRBJ2-6; no reliable D call. The length of the CDR3 is 14 residues. Germline V gene data show CDR1 as SQVTM and CDR2 as ANQGSEA. The V gene lost 4 bases and the J gene lost 0 bases, with 7 bases spanning the gap. The CDR3, as DNA: TGCAGCGTTGCTGCGGACTCTGGGGCCAACGTCCTGACTTTC. It specifies CSVAADSGANVLTF.

The CDR3 protein is CASSFLADIYNEQFF. CDR3 nucleotides: TGTGCCAGCAGCTTCCTAGCGGACATCTACAATGAGCAGTTCTTC. This chain uses TRBV7-9 with TRBJ2-1; 7 nucleotides line up with TRBD2. The CDR3 consists of 15 residues. J gave up 3 bases and V 3 bases, and 5 bases lay outside the gene matches. From germline, CDR1 is SEHNR and CDR2 FQNEAQ (reference sequence).

This clonotype was detected only a few times. The chain combines TRBV3-1 with TRBJ2-2; 8 positions match TRBD1. Germline lookup yields CDR1 LGHDT and CDR2 YNNKEL (reference sequence). J was trimmed by 7 bases and V by 1 base; bases with no gene match: 8. The CDR3 extends over 16 amino acids. CDR3 in DNA: TGTGCCAGCAGCCAAGGGCCGGACAGGGCCGGCGGGGAGCTGTTTTTT. Translating gives CASSQGPDRAGGELFF. Variable domain in full (rest from reference TRBV3-1 and TRBJ2-2): DTAVSQTPKYLVTQMGNDKSIKCEQNLGHDTMYWYKQDSKKFLKIMFSYNNKELIINETVPNRFSPKSPDKAHLNLHINSLELGDSAVYFCASSQGPDRAGGELFFGEGSRLTVL.

This clonotype was counted at least ten times. The chain links TRBV20-1 to TRBJ2-7, with D possibly being TRBD1 or TRBD2 (5 bases each). V dropped 5 bases and J dropped 5 bases, with 13 bases sitting between them. The CDR3 has 12 amino acids. Per the germline V gene, CDR1 is DFQATT and CDR2 is SNEGSKA (reference sequence). This chain's CDR3 is CSAWGNLDEQYF. The CDR3 DNA reads TGCAGTGCTTGGGGGAATCTCGACGAGCAGTACTTC.

The sample holds a few counts of this clonotype. The chain recombines TRBV7-9 with TRBJ2-1; 10 nucleotides match TRBD2. CDR1 is SEHNR and CDR2 is FQNEAQ in the germline V gene (reference sequence). CDR3 size: 16 residues. The ends lost 5 bases at V and 3 bases at J; junction bases unmatched: 7. The CDR3 loop is CASSPTTSGVYNEQFF. DNA of the CDR3: TGTGCCAGCAGCCCTACAACTAGCGGGGTCTACAATGAGCAGTTCTTC.

The chain links TRBV12-3 or TRBV12-4 to TRBJ2-7; no definite D call. The CDR3 is made up of 14 amino acids. The V gene lost 2 bases and the J gene lost 2 bases, with 10 bases spanning the gap. The CDR3 region is CASSLNGKPYEQYF. The CDR3 nucleotides read TGTGCCAGCAGTTTAAATGGCAAACCCTACGAGCAGTACTTC.

The table lists this clonotype with many counts. The rearrangement links TRBV7-6 to TRBJ2-4, with D maybe TRBD2 (7 bases). The CDR3 sequence is 14 residues long. CDR1 and CDR2 from the germline V gene are SGHVS and FNYEAQ. Trimming pared 4 bases from V and 8 bases from J, leaving 15 bases between. This CDR3 reads CASSSGGRGDIQYF. DNA of the CDR3: TGTGCCAGCAGCTCGGGGGGCAGGGGAGACATTCAGTACTTC. The full variable domain, completed using reference TRBV7-6 and TRBJ2-4, is GAGVSQSPRYKVTKRGQDVALRCDPISGHVSLYWYRQALGQGPEFLTYFNYEAQQDKSGLPNDRFSAERPEGSISTLTIQRTEQRDSAMYRCASSSGGRGDIQYFGAGTRLSVL.

This clonotype was counted ten times or more. The V and J genes are TRBV24-1 and TRBJ2-3; unclear D gene. The CDR3 extends over 11 amino acids. CDR1 is KGHDR, CDR2 SFDVKD, per germline. V gave up 6 bases and J gave up 0 bases, with 0 bases separating them. CDR3 loop: CATSSTDTQYF. In nucleotides, the CDR3 is TGTGCCACCAGTAGCACAGATACGCAGTATTTT.

The V and J genes are TRBV9 and TRBJ2-7, with 10 positions matching TRBD2. The J segment lost 3 bases and the V segment lost 2 bases, leaving 5 bases of the junction unmatched. The CDR3 extends over 15 amino acids. Germline V CDR1 and CDR2: SGDLS, YYNGEE. CDR3 DNA sequence: TGTGCCAGCAGCGTGTCTAGCGGGAGTTTCTACGAGCAGTACTTC. Its protein product is CASSVSSGSFYEQYF.

Comments on this clonotype: It may be a read error: a sequence one base away is much more abundant. The chain uses TRBV20-1 and TRBJ2-7; 8 positions agree with TRBD1. CDR1 is DFQATT, CDR2 SNEGSKA, per germline (reference sequence). This CDR3 contains 14 residues. CDR3 DNA sequence: TGCGGTGCTAGAGCTAGGACAGGGTTTATCGAGCAGTACTTC. Translated, it gives CGARARTGFIEQYF.

As DNA, the CDR3 is TGTGCCAGCAGTCCCTTCACAGGGATTGTAGAGACCCAGTACTTC. This encodes CASSPFTGIVETQYF. This chain uses TRBV6-2 or TRBV6-3 with TRBJ2-5; D is possibly TRBD1 (6 bases). There are 15 residues in the CDR3. Germline values: CDR1 MNHEY, CDR2 SVGEGT. Trimming took 5 bases from V and 4 from J, leaving 17 bases between them.

The J gene is TRBJ2-5, the V gene TRBV24-1; 7 bases are shared with TRBD1. The CDR3 runs 13 residues. Germline trimming cut 10 bases from V and 2 bases from J; bases unmatched to any gene: 6. Germline V CDR1 and CDR2: KGHDR, SFDVKD. CDR3 sequence: CATRGTAQETQYF. In DNA, the CDR3 is TGTGCCACGAGAGGGACAGCACAAGAGACCCAGTACTTC.

A few counts support this clonotype. The chain has TRBV27 and TRBJ2-1, with D hard to call. V gave up 5 bases and J gave up 6 bases, with 11 bases separating them. The germline gives CDR1 MNHEY, CDR2 SMNVEV (reference sequence). The CDR3 extends over 13 amino acids. Here the CDR3 reads CASSLYNGNEQFF. In nucleotides, the CDR3 is TGTGCCAGCAGTCTCTACAATGGCAATGAGCAGTTCTTC.

In regard to this clonotype: One base away lies a much larger clone, so this may be a sequencing read error. The chain is built from TRBV12-3 or TRBV12-4 and TRBJ1-2; maybe TRBD1 (5 bases). The CDR3 consists of 13 residues. V was clipped by 6 bases and J by 3 bases, with 11 bases between them. CDR3 residues: CASSDSPDYGYTF. CDR3 nucleotides: TGTGCCAGCAGCGACAGCCCTGACTATGGCTACACCTTC.

In this sample, this clonotype turned up many times. The chain combines TRBV7-9 with TRBJ2-3; no firm D call. This CDR3 spans 13 amino acids. Trimming left V 5 bases short and J 4 bases short, with 10 bases between. Looked up from germline, CDR1 is SEHNR and CDR2 is FQNEAQ (reference sequence). The CDR3 DNA sequence: TGTGCCAGCAGCCCGGGTCCTTCAGATACGCAGTATTTT. It codes for CASSPGPSDTQYF.